Here is one TCR beta chain with its context. This CDR3 has 15 residues. Trimming cost V 1 base and J 3 bases; bases outside gene matches: 4. CDR1 and CDR2 (germline): SEHNR, FQNEAQ (reference sequence). The data were taken from a study of blood T cell repertoires in COVID-19. Study at large: Samples taken during acute and convalescent COVID-19 were collected in the United States, Italy and Spain. PBMCs, B-cell-depleted T cells, or T cells were the source of the cDNA or gDNA that made up the material.

The table came from immunoSEQ multiplex PCR; TCRdb's copy has only in-frame clones and leaves some out. The repertoire holds over 100,000 clones, 84% seen once, with about a tenth in the top ten. The source is a man between 40 and 49 years old with active or convalescent COVID-19. V usage is TRBV7-9 and J usage is TRBJ1-1, with TRBD1 identical over 8 bases. Specimen: peripheral blood. CDR3 sequence: CASSLGDRLDTEAFF. CDR3 DNA: TGTGCCAGCAGCTTAGGGGACAGGTTGGACACTGAAGCTTTCTTT.